Listed below are T cell receptor beta chains from one sample, sequenced in a study of prognosis after radiotherapy for stage I lung cancer. TCRdb processed the multiplex PCR reads anew with MiXCR; each CDR3 protein has one entry. The sample includes about 22,000 distinct CDR3 sequences, 35% to 45% seen only once; the top ten take roughly three fifths. Sequences were derived from PBMCs, sampled before or after stereotactic body radiation therapy (not recorded which). The receptors were gathered from a donor aged 50 or older with non-small cell lung cancer. CDR3s include the opening cysteine and the closing phenylalanine or tryptophan. D genes are given only for firm matches. Clone size is not always given. Where it is, it says once, few, many or a class for expanded clones.

>TRBV25-1|TRBJ1-3|.|TRBD1
TGTGCCAGCAGTGATACAGGGGACTTAAACACCATATATTTT
CASSDTGDLNTIYF
>TRBV7-9|TRBJ2-3|many|TRBD2
TGTGCCAGCAGCTTATTGGCGAGCGGGATTGGCAAAGATACGCAGTATTTT
CASSLLASGIGKDTQYF
>TRBV28|TRBJ2-3|many|.
TGTGCCAGCAGCCACAGGAACACAGATACGCAGTATTTT
CASSHRNTDTQYF
>TRBV7-2|TRBJ2-5|many|TRBD2
TGTGCCAGCAGCTTTATGGGCGCGGTAGCGGGAGGGGGGGAGACCCAGTACTTC
CASSFMGAVAGGGETQYF
>TRBV7-9|TRBJ1-1|.|.
TGTGCCAGCAGCTTCGGGACTGACACTGAAGCTTTCTTT
CASSFGTDTEAFF
>TRBV28|TRBJ2-1|.|.
TGTGCCAGCACCACCGGCGGGGGCGCGTACAATGAGCAGTTCTTC
CASTTGGGAYNEQFF
>TRBV5-1|TRBJ2-3|many|TRBD2
TGCGCCAGCAGCTTGTATCCTAGCGGCCTGGATACGCAGTATTTT
CASSLYPSGLDTQYF
>TRBV7-3|TRBJ1-2|many|.
TGTGCCAGCAGCTTAGCGCCAGGAACCCAAGGGGGTTATGGCTACACCTTC
CASSLAPGTQGGYGYTF
>TRBV24-1|TRBJ2-5|many|.
TGTGCCACCAGTGGGGGGCCCGCGGAGACCCAGTACTTC
CATSGGPAETQYF
>TRBV30|TRBJ1-6|many|.
TGTGCCTGGAGCGGGAACGGGGATTCACCCCTCCACTTT
CAWSGNGDSPLHF
>TRBV28|TRBJ2-7|many|TRBD2
TGTGCCAGCGGAGAGAGCGGGAGGGCCCACGAGCAGTACTTC
CASGESGRAHEQYF
>TRBV11-2|TRBJ2-2|medium-sized|.
TGTGCCAGCAGCTCACAGGGTAGCAACACCGGGGAGCTGTTTTTT
CASSSQGSNTGELFF
>TRBV5-4|TRBJ2-5|few|.
TGTGCCAGCAGCTTGCCCCCCGCAGGCGCTCAAGAGACCCAGTACTTC
CASSLPPAGAQETQYF
>TRBV3-1|TRBJ1-1|many|.
TGTGCCAGCAGCAAGAGCGAGAACACTGAAGCTTTCTTT
CASSKSENTEAFF
>TRBV3-1|TRBJ1-2|many|.
TGTGCCAGCAGCCGCGGACAGACTAACTATGGCTACACCTTC
CASSRGQTNYGYTF
>TRBV29-1|TRBJ2-1|many|.
TGCAGCGTTCGACTCAATGAGCAGCTCTTC
CSVRLNEQLF
>TRBV6-2/TRBV6-3|TRBJ2-1|.|TRBD2
TGTGCCAGCAGTCAAACTAGCGGGGTATACAATGAGCAGTTCTTC
CASSQTSGVYNEQFF
>TRBV4-1|TRBJ1-5|many|.
TGCGCCAGCAGCCAATTCGGGGGTAGCAATCAGCCCCAGCATTTT
CASSQFGGSNQPQHF
>TRBV12-3/TRBV12-4|TRBJ2-7|.|.
TGTGCCAGCAGAGGTACCACCGAGCAGTACTTC
CASRGTTEQYF
>TRBV11-3|TRBJ2-3|many|.
TGTGCCAGCAGCTACAACTTAAAACTAGCCGCTGCAGATACGCAGTATTTT
CASSYNLKLAAADTQYF
>TRBV24-1|TRBJ1-5|.|.
TGTGCCACCAGCCTCCAGATCAACGTTGGGCCCCAGCACTTT
CATSLQINVGPQHF
>TRBV4-3|TRBJ1-1|many|.
TGCGCCAGCAGGAGAGGTGGTGAAGCTTTCTTT
CASRRGGEAFF
>TRBV20-1|TRBJ2-7|many|.
TGCAGTGCTAGAGAAGCCGGCCATGGATACGAGCAGTACTTC
CSAREAGHGYEQYF
>TRBV11-2|TRBJ2-3|many|.
TGTGCCAGCAACCTGACACCAGATACGCAGTATTTT
CASNLTPDTQYF
>TRBV19|TRBJ2-7|.|.
TGTGCCAGTAGTCTCGACACCACCACCTACGAGCAGTACTTC
CASSLDTTTYEQYF
>TRBV6-2/TRBV6-3|TRBJ2-1|many|TRBD2
TGTGCCAGCAGGGGCGGGGTAGCGGGCCCAGGTGAGCAGTTCTTC
CASRGGVAGPGEQFF
>TRBV6-9|TRBJ1-2|.|.
TGTGCCAGCAGTTACGCATCTAACTATGGATACACCTTC
CASSYASNYGYTF